This T cell receptor (beta chain) was recorded in a study of early T cells in non-severe SARS-CoV-2 infection. Individual cDNA molecules were tagged with unique molecular identifiers, the study reported. TCRdb used MiXCR to reprocess the 5' RACE reads, holding one entry per CDR3 protein. The sample yields 40,000 to 50,000 distinct CDR3 sequences, roughly 13% seen once. Findings and limits, study-wide: Private and CD4 specificities were missed by VDJdb matching, skewed to anti-spike CD8.

This clonotype occurred many times. Its antigen is not identified. The sample comprised whole blood. The clonotype originates from an adult who was a healthcare worker with PCR-confirmed SARS-CoV-2 infection or an uninfected control (not recorded which).

The CDR3 DNA is TGTGCCAGCAGCTCAGGACTTCCCGGGGAGCTGTTTTTT. Residues: CASSSGLPGELFF. The chain is built from TRBV13 and TRBJ2-2, with a possible D match to TRBD2 (5 bases). This CDR3 spans 13 amino acids. CDR1 and CDR2 (germline): PRHDT, FYEKMQ (reference sequence). V was clipped by 4 bases and J by 6 bases, with 9 bases between them.